These T cell receptor beta chains were read from a single sample in a study of CD8+ T cells in alopecia areata. Clones were read by immunoSEQ multiplex PCR, and TCRdb kept only the in-frame ones, dropping some. The sample has about 120,000 clones; about 50% are singletons. The material was CD4+ T cells sorted from blood, obtained at week 4, from a patient treated with tofacitinib. The receptors were sampled from a human donor with alopecia areata. Each CDR3 is given with its conserved first and last residue. The D gene is left open where the match is weak. Rows may omit the clone size; those that give it use once, few, many or a size class.

clone size: -
D gene: -
V gene: TRBV6-6
J gene: TRBJ2-7
CDR3 protein: CASSAGLGGEQYF
CDR3 DNA: TGTGCCAGCAGTGCCGGACTTGGGGGCGAGCAGTACTTC

clone size: -
D gene: TRBD2
V gene: TRBV30
J gene: TRBJ2-7
CDR3 protein: CAWSSGRARQYF
CDR3 DNA: TGTGCCTGGAGTAGCGGGAGGGCCCGGCAGTACTTC

clone size: -
D gene: -
V gene: TRBV2
J gene: TRBJ1-5
CDR3 protein: CASSEGAASNQPQHF
CDR3 DNA: TGTGCCAGCAGTGAAGGGGCCGCTAGCAATCAGCCCCAGCATTTT

clone size: -
D gene: TRBD1
V gene: TRBV29-1
J gene: TRBJ1-2
CDR3 protein: CSVERQGEVGYTF
CDR3 DNA: TGCAGCGTTGAGCGACAGGGTGAGGTTGGCTACACCTTC

clone size: few
D gene: -
V gene: TRBV4-1
J gene: TRBJ1-2
CDR3 protein: CASSQYRSYGYTF
CDR3 DNA: TGCGCCAGCAGCCAATACAGGAGCTATGGCTACACCTTC

clone size: -
D gene: TRBD2
V gene: TRBV29-1
J gene: TRBJ2-1
CDR3 protein: CSVDSDLAGAGDEQFF
CDR3 DNA: TGCAGCGTTGATTCGGATCTAGCGGGGGCCGGGGATGAGCAGTTCTTC

clone size: -
D gene: -
V gene: TRBV6-5
J gene: TRBJ2-3
CDR3 protein: CASSYQQAKDTQYF
CDR3 DNA: TGTGCCAGCAGTTACCAACAGGCCAAAGATACGCAGTATTTT

clone size: -
D gene: -
V gene: TRBV6-5
J gene: TRBJ1-2
CDR3 protein: CASSYRLATGFYGYTF
CDR3 DNA: TGTGCCAGCAGTTATCGCCTAGCCACAGGTTTCTATGGCTACACCTTC

clone size: -
D gene: -
V gene: TRBV30
J gene: TRBJ1-5
CDR3 protein: CAWSVRGQPQHF
CDR3 DNA: TGTGCCTGGAGTGTAAGGGGTCAGCCCCAGCATTTT

clone size: many
D gene: -
V gene: TRBV7-9
J gene: TRBJ2-2
CDR3 protein: CASIPAGTLNTGELFF
CDR3 DNA: TGTGCCAGCATACCGGCGGGGACGTTAAACACCGGGGAGCTGTTTTTT

clone size: -
D gene: TRBD1
V gene: TRBV29-1
J gene: TRBJ1-2
CDR3 protein: CSAGLGGTANNYGYTF
CDR3 DNA: TGCAGCGCCGGGCTCGGTGGGACAGCGAATAACTATGGCTACACCTTC

clone size: -
D gene: -
V gene: TRBV27
J gene: TRBJ2-3
CDR3 protein: CASSLHKGTDTQYF
CDR3 DNA: TGTGCCAGCAGTCTCCACAAGGGCACAGATACGCAGTATTTT

clone size: few
D gene: -
V gene: TRBV25-1
J gene: TRBJ2-5
CDR3 protein: CASSDGVGRAETQYF
CDR3 DNA: TGTGCCAGCAGTGACGGTGTAGGGCGTGCAGAGACCCAGTACTTC

clone size: few
D gene: -
V gene: TRBV2
J gene: TRBJ2-2
CDR3 protein: CASKDEGMNTGELFF
CDR3 DNA: TGTGCCAGCAAGGACGAGGGAATGAACACCGGGGAGCTGTTTTTT

clone size: -
D gene: -
V gene: TRBV7-2
J gene: TRBJ1-2
CDR3 protein: CASSSYRQNKDGYTF
CDR3 DNA: TGTGCCAGCAGCTCCTATAGGCAAAACAAAGATGGCTACACCTTC

clone size: few
D gene: TRBD2
V gene: TRBV9
J gene: TRBJ2-7
CDR3 protein: CASSPPGGGAYEQYF
CDR3 DNA: TGTGCCAGCAGCCCGCCGGGAGGGGGTGCCTACGAGCAGTACTTC

clone size: -
D gene: -
V gene: TRBV30
J gene: TRBJ2-1
CDR3 protein: CAWSPPSIYNEQFF
CDR3 DNA: TGTGCCTGGAGTCCACCTTCCATCTACAATGAGCAGTTCTTC

clone size: -
D gene: TRBD1
V gene: TRBV5-1
J gene: TRBJ2-3
CDR3 protein: CASSRQGGTDTQYF
CDR3 DNA: TGCGCCAGCAGCCGACAGGGGGGCACAGATACGCAGTATTTT

clone size: -
D gene: TRBD1
V gene: TRBV29-1
J gene: TRBJ2-7
CDR3 protein: CSVGQGNYEQYF
CDR3 DNA: TGCAGCGTAGGACAGGGAAACTACGAGCAGTACTTC

clone size: -
D gene: -
V gene: TRBV27
J gene: TRBJ2-2
CDR3 protein: CASSWEYGFANTGELFF
CDR3 DNA: TGTGCCAGCAGTTGGGAATATGGTTTTGCGAACACCGGGGAGCTGTTTTTT

clone size: -
D gene: -
V gene: TRBV7-9
J gene: TRBJ2-2
CDR3 protein: CASSLGEQGAVF
CDR3 DNA: TGTGCCAGCAGCTTAGGAGAGCAGGGAGCGGTTTTT

clone size: -
D gene: TRBD2
V gene: TRBV7-9
J gene: TRBJ2-1
CDR3 protein: CASSEGLAGGEQFF
CDR3 DNA: TGTGCCAGCAGCGAAGGACTAGCGGGGGGAGAGCAGTTCTTC

clone size: few
D gene: -
V gene: TRBV11-2
J gene: TRBJ1-1
CDR3 protein: CASSLVLRRDAEAFF
CDR3 DNA: TGTGCCAGCAGCTTAGTTCTCCGGAGGGACGCTGAAGCTTTCTTT

clone size: many
D gene: -
V gene: TRBV14
J gene: TRBJ2-2
CDR3 protein: CASSPTGFTGELFF
CDR3 DNA: TGTGCCAGCAGCCCCACAGGGTTCACCGGGGAGCTGTTTTTT

clone size: -
D gene: TRBD1
V gene: TRBV7-9
J gene: TRBJ1-3
CDR3 protein: CASSLTGVAGNTIYF
CDR3 DNA: TGTGCCAGCAGCTTGACAGGGGTTGCAGGAAACACCATATATTTT

clone size: -
D gene: -
V gene: TRBV7-2
J gene: TRBJ2-5
CDR3 protein: CASTGGRGETQYF
CDR3 DNA: TGTGCCAGTACGGGGGGCAGGGGGGAGACCCAGTACTTC

clone size: -
D gene: TRBD2
V gene: TRBV29-1
J gene: TRBJ2-1
CDR3 protein: CSFFSGRRGNEQFF
CDR3 DNA: TGCAGCTTTTTCAGCGGGAGAAGGGGGAATGAGCAGTTCTTC

clone size: -
D gene: -
V gene: TRBV6-6
J gene: TRBJ1-1
CDR3 protein: CASSYGQNTEAFF
CDR3 DNA: TGTGCCAGCAGTTACGGACAGAACACTGAAGCTTTCTTT

clone size: -
D gene: -
V gene: TRBV7-9
J gene: TRBJ2-3
CDR3 protein: CASSLALGTDTQYF
CDR3 DNA: TGTGCCAGCAGCTTAGCGCTCGGCACAGATACGCAGTATTTT

clone size: -
D gene: -
V gene: TRBV30
J gene: TRBJ1-1
CDR3 protein: CAWIPTFSNVRGKAFF
CDR3 DNA: TGTGCCTGGATTCCGACATTTTCTAATGTAAGGGGTAAAGCTTTCTTT

clone size: many
D gene: -
V gene: TRBV7-3
J gene: TRBJ1-1
CDR3 protein: CASSGQPNTEAFF
CDR3 DNA: TGTGCCAGCAGCGGACAGCCGAACACTGAAGCTTTCTTT

clone size: few
D gene: -
V gene: TRBV19
J gene: TRBJ1-1
CDR3 protein: CASSIRGTEAFF
CDR3 DNA: TGTGCCAGTAGTATCAGGGGCACTGAAGCTTTCTTT

clone size: -
D gene: -
V gene: TRBV6-6
J gene: TRBJ1-1
CDR3 protein: CASSSGNTEAFF
CDR3 DNA: TGTGCCAGCAGTTCCGGGAACACTGAAGCTTTCTTT

clone size: -
D gene: -
V gene: TRBV7-9
J gene: TRBJ1-3
CDR3 protein: CASSQALNTIYF
CDR3 DNA: TGTGCCAGCTCCCAGGCCTTAAACACCATATATTTT

clone size: -
D gene: TRBD2
V gene: TRBV4-1
J gene: TRBJ2-5
CDR3 protein: CASSRLAGEGETQYF
CDR3 DNA: TGCGCCAGCAGCCGCCTAGCGGGAGAGGGGGAGACCCAGTACTTC

clone size: many
D gene: -
V gene: TRBV7-2
J gene: TRBJ2-7
CDR3 protein: CASSLYYEQYF
CDR3 DNA: TGTGCCAGCAGCTTATACTACGAGCAGTACTTC

clone size: -
D gene: -
V gene: TRBV9
J gene: TRBJ1-5
CDR3 protein: CASSVVAVRGNQPQHF
CDR3 DNA: TGTGCCAGCAGCGTAGTTGCAGTCAGAGGCAATCAGCCCCAGCATTTT

clone size: few
D gene: -
V gene: TRBV29-1
J gene: TRBJ2-4
CDR3 protein: CSVERTAAKNIQYF
CDR3 DNA: TGCAGCGTTGAACGGACAGCAGCCAAAAACATTCAGTACTTC

clone size: few
D gene: -
V gene: TRBV29-1
J gene: TRBJ1-6
CDR3 protein: CSVQGGSNSPLHF
CDR3 DNA: TGCAGTGTACAGGGTGGTAGCAATTCACCCCTCCACTTT

clone size: -
D gene: -
V gene: TRBV7-9
J gene: TRBJ2-7
CDR3 protein: CASSPGVDRSSYEQYF
CDR3 DNA: TGTGCCAGCAGCCCAGGGGTCGACAGGAGCTCCTACGAGCAGTACTTC

clone size: -
D gene: -
V gene: TRBV6-1
J gene: TRBJ1-1
CDR3 protein: CASSEAGGVGAFF
CDR3 DNA: TGTGCCAGCAGTGAAGCGGGTGGGGTCGGAGCTTTCTTT

clone size: -
D gene: -
V gene: TRBV15
J gene: TRBJ2-7
CDR3 protein: CATSRDGGDGSYEQYF
CDR3 DNA: TGTGCCACCAGCAGAGATGGCGGGGACGGCTCCTACGAGCAGTACTTC